Listed below are T cell receptor beta chains from one sample, sequenced in a study of T cells in Graves' hyperthyroidism and ophthalmopathy. TCRdb processed the multiplex PCR reads anew with MiXCR; each CDR3 protein has one entry. The table includes some 490,000 distinct CDR3 sequences, 15% to 20% detected once. The sequencing sample was made of blood. These receptors were obtained from a woman aged 30 to 39 with Graves' ophthalmopathy. Both conserved end residues are part of each CDR3. D genes are given only for firm matches. For some rows the clone size is stated as once, few or many, or as a class when expanded; others skip it.

d_gene,abundance,v_gene,j_gene,CDR3nt,CDR3aa
TRBD2,few,TRBV12-5,TRBJ2-5,TGTGCTAGTGGTTCGGTAGGGACTCGCCGGACTAGCGGGAGGGCCCACTTC,CASGSVGTRRTSGRAHF
.,many,TRBV11-2,TRBJ2-7,TGTGCCAGCAGCCTCTCGACGAGTACAACGTTTTTCTACGAGCAGTACTTC,CASSLSTSTTFFYEQYF
TRBD2,few,TRBV12-3/TRBV12-4,TRBJ2-1,TGTGCCAGCTACCAACCCACGGGACTAGCGGACAATGAGCAGTTCTTC,CASYQPTGLADNEQFF
TRBD1,.,TRBV24-1,TRBJ1-5,TGTGCCACCAGTGATTCCCGGACAGGTAGTCTAGTGCAGCCCCAGCATTTT,CATSDSRTGSLVQPQHF
TRBD1,.,TRBV6-6,TRBJ2-7,TGTGCCAGCAGTTACGCTTACAGGGGCAACGAGCAGTACTTC,CASSYAYRGNEQYF
.,many,TRBV3-1,TRBJ2-5,TGTGCCAGCAGCCAAGAGGTCCACCCGCAAGAGACCCAGTACTTC,CASSQEVHPQETQYF
TRBD1,.,TRBV5-1,TRBJ2-1,TGCGCCAGCAGATCAGGGGGAAATTTCCCCTACAATGAGCAGTTCTTC,CASRSGGNFPYNEQFF
TRBD2,.,TRBV28,TRBJ2-2,TGTGCCAGCAGTTTAACCACCGGACTAGGAGGGCCCGGGGAGCTGTTTTTT,CASSLTTGLGGPGELFF
.,few,TRBV4-1,TRBJ2-2,TGCGCCAGCAGCCAAGATTTTACGGGAGCGGAGGAGCTGTTTTTT,CASSQDFTGAEELFF
.,.,TRBV27,TRBJ2-1,TGTGCCAGCAGTTTTTTTCCTAATTCCTATGAGCAGTTCTTC,CASSFFPNSYEQFF
.,.,TRBV9,TRBJ2-1,TGTGCCAGCAGCGTAGATGGCAGGGGAAGGAATGAGCAGTTCTTC,CASSVDGRGRNEQFF
TRBD1,many,TRBV19,TRBJ1-2,TGTGCCAGTAGCCCGAATCCCAGGGACAGGGGATATAGTGGCTACACCTTC,CASSPNPRDRGYSGYTF
.,.,TRBV15,TRBJ1-5,TGTGCCACCAGCAGAGACGAAGTGGGGAGTCAGCCCCAGCATTTT,CATSRDEVGSQPQHF
TRBD1,.,TRBV29-1,TRBJ1-3,TGCAGCGGACAGGGGCCCGGAAACACCATATATTTT,CSGQGPGNTIYF
.,few,TRBV29-1,TRBJ2-7,TGCAGCGTTGAATGGGAAGGGTACGAGCAGTACTTC,CSVEWEGYEQYF
TRBD2,few,TRBV14,TRBJ2-3,TGTGCCAGCCGAGGGCTAGCGGAAGATACGCAGTATTTT,CASRGLAEDTQYF
.,few,TRBV5-5,TRBJ2-4,TGTGCCAGCAGCTTGGTGGACTCGGGGGCTAGGACCAAAAACATTCAGTACTTC,CASSLVDSGARTKNIQYF
.,many,TRBV6-1,TRBJ1-4,TGTGCCAGCAGTGAAGTAGAGGGAAGGGGTGATGAAAAACTGTTTTTT,CASSEVEGRGDEKLFF
.,few,TRBV2,TRBJ2-7,TGTGCCAGCAGTGAATACGGGCAGTTAGAGCCCTACGAGCAGTACTTC,CASSEYGQLEPYEQYF
TRBD2,.,TRBV27,TRBJ2-7,TGTGCCAGCAGTTCCGAACTAGCGGGAGGGCCCGTTACTTTCTACGAGCAGTACTTC,CASSSELAGGPVTFYEQYF
TRBD1,many,TRBV7-2,TRBJ2-3,TGTGCCAGCAGCGAAACAGGGGGCGGGACGCAGTATTTT,CASSETGGGTQYF
.,few,TRBV29-1,TRBJ1-1,TGCAGCGTTTCCCCGATCGGAGCTACTGAAGCTTTCTTT,CSVSPIGATEAFF
TRBD2,.,TRBV20-1,TRBJ2-5,TGCAGTGCCCTCGGGACTAGCGGGGGAGAGACCCAGTACTTC,CSALGTSGGETQYF
.,many,TRBV20-1,TRBJ2-5,TGCAGTGCTACCTTTCCCAGATACCCCCAAGAGACCCAGTACTTC,CSATFPRYPQETQYF
.,few,TRBV2,TRBJ1-5,TGTGCCAGCAGTGAATCGTTTGGGGGTCAGCCCCAGCATTTT,CASSESFGGQPQHF